Included here is one TCR beta chain sequence, with context. The antigen is unknown. This CDR3 region has 14 residues. Germline values: CDR1 LNHDA, CDR2 SQIVND (reference sequence). V lost 10 bases and J 1 base, leaving 13 bases between the germline ends. The PCR was carried out with 60 Vbeta primers and 13 Jbeta primers. Here immunoSEQ multiplex PCR was the method, and the copy in TCRdb shows in-frame clones only, minus some. The sample holds roughly 150,000 clones, more than 75% seen once. This sample stems from a study of cytomegalovirus exposure and HLA in healthy donors. Study results and caveats: Per published accounts, TCR beta sequences correctly predicted the HLA-A and HLA-B alleles of most subjects.

The specimen was PBMCs. V and J are TRBV19 and TRBJ2-2, with D possibly TRBD2 on 6 matching bases. This clonotype was sampled from a woman aged 35 to 49 in good health and CMV-seronegative. The CDR3 is CATPGTENTGELFF. Written as DNA, the CDR3 is TGTGCCACCCCGGGGACTGAGAACACCGGGGAGCTGTTTTTT. The variable domain in full, with the rest retrieved from reference TRBV19 and TRBJ2-2, is DGGITQSPKYLFRKEGQNVTLSCEQNLNHDAMYWYRQDPGQGLRLIYYSQIVNDFQKGDIAEGYSVSREKKESFPLTVTSAQKNPTAFYLCATPGTENTGELFFGEGSRLTVL.